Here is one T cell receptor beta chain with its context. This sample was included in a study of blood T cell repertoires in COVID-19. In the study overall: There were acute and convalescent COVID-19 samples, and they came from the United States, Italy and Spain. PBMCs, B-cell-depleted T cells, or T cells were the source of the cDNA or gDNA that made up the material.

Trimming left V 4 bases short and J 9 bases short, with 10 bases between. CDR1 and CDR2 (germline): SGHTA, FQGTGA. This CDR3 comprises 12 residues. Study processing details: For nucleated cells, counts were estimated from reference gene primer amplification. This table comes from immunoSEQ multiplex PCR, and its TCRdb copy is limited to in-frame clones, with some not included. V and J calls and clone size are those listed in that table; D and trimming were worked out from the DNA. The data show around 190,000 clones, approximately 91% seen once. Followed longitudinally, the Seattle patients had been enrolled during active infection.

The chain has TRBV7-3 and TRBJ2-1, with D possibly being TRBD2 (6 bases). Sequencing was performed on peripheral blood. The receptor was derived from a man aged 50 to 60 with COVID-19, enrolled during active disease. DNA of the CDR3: TGTGCCAGCAGCTCCACTAGCTCTGAGCAGTTCTTC. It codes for CASSSTSSEQFF.